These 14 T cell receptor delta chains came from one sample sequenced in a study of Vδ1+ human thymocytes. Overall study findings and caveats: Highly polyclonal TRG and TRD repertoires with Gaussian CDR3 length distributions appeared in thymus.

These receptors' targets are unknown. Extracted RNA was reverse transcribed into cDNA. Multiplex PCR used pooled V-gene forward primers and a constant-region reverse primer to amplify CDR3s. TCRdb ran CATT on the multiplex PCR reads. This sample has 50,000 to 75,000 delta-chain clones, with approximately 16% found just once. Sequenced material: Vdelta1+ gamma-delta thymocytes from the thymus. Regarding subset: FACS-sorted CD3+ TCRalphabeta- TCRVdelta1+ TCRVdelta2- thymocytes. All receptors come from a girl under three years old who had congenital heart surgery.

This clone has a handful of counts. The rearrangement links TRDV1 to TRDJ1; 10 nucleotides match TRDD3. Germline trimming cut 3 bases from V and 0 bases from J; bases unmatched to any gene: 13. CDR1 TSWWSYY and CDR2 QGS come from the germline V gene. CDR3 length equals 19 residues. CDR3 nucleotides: TGTGCTCTTGGGGATATCCCCGGGGGATACGTGCTAAACACCGATAAACTCATCTTT. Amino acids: CALGDIPGGYVLNTDKLIF.

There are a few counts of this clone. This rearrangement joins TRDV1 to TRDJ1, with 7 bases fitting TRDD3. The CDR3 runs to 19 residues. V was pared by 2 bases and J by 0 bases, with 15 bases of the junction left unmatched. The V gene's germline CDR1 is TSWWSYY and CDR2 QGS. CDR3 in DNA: TGTGCTCTTGGGGAAGGGCGGATACGACCCCTTTTGTACACCGATAAACTCATCTTT. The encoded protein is CALGEGRIRPLLYTDKLIF.

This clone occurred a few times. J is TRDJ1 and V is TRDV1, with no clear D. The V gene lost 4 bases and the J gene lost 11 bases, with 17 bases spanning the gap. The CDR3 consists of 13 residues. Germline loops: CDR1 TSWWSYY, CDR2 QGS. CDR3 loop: CALGGAWRNVLIF. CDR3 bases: TGTGCTCTTGGGGGAGCGTGGCGTAACGTGCTCATCTTT.

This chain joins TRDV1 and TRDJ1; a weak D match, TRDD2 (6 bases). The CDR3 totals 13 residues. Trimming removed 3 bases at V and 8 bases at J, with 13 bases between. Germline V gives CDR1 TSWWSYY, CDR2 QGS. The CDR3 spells CALGDPIFLKLIF. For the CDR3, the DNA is TGTGCTCTTGGGGATCCAATATTCCTAAAACTCATCTTT.

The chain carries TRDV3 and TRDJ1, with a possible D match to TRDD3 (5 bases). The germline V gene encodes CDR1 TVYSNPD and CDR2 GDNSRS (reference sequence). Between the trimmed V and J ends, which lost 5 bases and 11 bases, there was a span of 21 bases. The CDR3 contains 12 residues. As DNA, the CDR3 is TGTGCCCTACCCCTGGGCCCCCTTAGGCTCATCTTT. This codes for CALPLGPLRLIF.

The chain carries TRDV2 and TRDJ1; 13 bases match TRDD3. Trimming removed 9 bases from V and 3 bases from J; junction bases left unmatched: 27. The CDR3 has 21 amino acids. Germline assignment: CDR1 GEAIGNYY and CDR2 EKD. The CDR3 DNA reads TGTGCCCGTGGAAATGTGCGGGATTCTACTGGGGGATACGGGCATCCCGATAAACTCATCTTT. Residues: CARGNVRDSTGGYGHPDKLIF.

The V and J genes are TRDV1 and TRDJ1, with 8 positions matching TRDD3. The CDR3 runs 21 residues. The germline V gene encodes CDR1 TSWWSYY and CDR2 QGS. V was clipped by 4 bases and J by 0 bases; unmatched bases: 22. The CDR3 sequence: CALGADSPPTGTGGYTDKLIF. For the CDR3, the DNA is TGTGCTCTTGGGGCAGACAGTCCCCCTACGGGTACTGGGGGGTACACCGATAAACTCATCTTT.

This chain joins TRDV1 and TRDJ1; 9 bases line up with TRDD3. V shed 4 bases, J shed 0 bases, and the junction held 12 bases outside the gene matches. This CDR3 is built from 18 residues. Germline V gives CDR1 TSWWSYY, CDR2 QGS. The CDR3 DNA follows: TGTGCTCTTGGGGTACCCTACGGAACTGGGGGACACACCGATAAACTCATCTTT. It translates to CALGVPYGTGGHTDKLIF.

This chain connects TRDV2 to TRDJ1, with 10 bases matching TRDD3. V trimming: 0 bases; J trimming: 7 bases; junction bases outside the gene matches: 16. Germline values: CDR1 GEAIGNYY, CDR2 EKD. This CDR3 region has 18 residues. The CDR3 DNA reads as TGTGCCTGTGACACCGTCGGGACTTTGGGGGATACCGGGGTTAAACTCATCTTT. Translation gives CACDTVGTLGDTGVKLIF.

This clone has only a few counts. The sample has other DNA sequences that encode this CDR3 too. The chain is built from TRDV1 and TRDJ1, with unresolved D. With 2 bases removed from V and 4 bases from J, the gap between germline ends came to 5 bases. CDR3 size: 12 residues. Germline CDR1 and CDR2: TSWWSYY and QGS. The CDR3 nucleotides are TGTGCTCTTGGGGAATTGAGCGATAAACTCATCTTT. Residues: CALGELSDKLIF.

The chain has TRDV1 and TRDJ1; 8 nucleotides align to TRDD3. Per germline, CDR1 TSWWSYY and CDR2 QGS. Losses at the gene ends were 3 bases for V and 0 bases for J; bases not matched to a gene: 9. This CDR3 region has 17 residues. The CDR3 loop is CALGDCRDWGHTDKLIF. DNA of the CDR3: TGTGCTCTTGGGGACTGTAGGGACTGGGGGCACACCGATAAACTCATCTTT.

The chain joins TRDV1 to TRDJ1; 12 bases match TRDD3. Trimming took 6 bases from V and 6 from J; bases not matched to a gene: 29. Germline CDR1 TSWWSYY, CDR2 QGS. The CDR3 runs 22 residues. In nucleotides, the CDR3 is TGTGCTCTTGGAGCCCCCTCCAGAAACTGGGGGATACCAGTCGTGGGGGGTTATAAACTCATCTTT. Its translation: CALGAPSRNWGIPVVGGYKLIF.

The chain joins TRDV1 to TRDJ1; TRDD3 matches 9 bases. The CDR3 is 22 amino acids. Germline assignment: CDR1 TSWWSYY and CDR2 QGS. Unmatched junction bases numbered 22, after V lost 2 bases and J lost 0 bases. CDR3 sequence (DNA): TGTGCTCTTGGGGAATGGCTCCCACGAGGGGGATACTCGAGAGGGGACACCGATAAACTCATCTTT. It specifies CALGEWLPRGGYSRGDTDKLIF.

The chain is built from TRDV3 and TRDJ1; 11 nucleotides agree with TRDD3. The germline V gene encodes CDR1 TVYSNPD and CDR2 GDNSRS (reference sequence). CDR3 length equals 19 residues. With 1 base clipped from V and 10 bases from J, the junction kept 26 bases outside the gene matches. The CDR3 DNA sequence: TGTGCCTTTAAGGGCTACGCCGGTCCTGGGGGATACTTTAATCCCAGACTCATCTTT. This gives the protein CAFKGYAGPGGYFNPRLIF. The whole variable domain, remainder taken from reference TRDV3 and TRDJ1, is CDKVTQSSPDQTVASGSEVVLLCTYDTVYSNPDLFWYRIRPDYSFQFVFYGDNSRSEGADFTQGRFSVKHILTQKAFHLVISPVRTEDSATYYCAFKGYAGPGGYFNPRLIFGKGTRVTVEP.